The text below deals with one T cell receptor beta chain. What it binds is not known. This record belongs to a study of T-cell memory formation after mild COVID-19. Overall study context: TCR clustering was largely donor specific.

TCRdb re-analysed the 5' RACE reads in MiXCR, keeping a single row per CDR3 protein. The data show 380,000 or so distinct CDR3 sequences, about an eighth seen once. Study results and limitations: Researchers could not confirm that second-wave clones peaking on day 37 targeted SARS-CoV-2.

The CDR3 extends over 15 amino acids. V dropped 3 bases and J dropped 7; count of bases not matched to a gene: 8. Germline values: CDR1 MGHRA, CDR2 YSYEKL. The sequencing sample was made of PBMCs or a T cell subset sorted from them (not recorded which). This TCR derives from a man younger than 35 who had mild COVID-19 (a few samples of this study predate the infection). Cell type and time point are not known. This rearrangement joins TRBV4-1 to TRBJ1-1, with TRBD1 matching over 10 bases. CDR3 region: CASSQPGQGWNEAFF. The CDR3 DNA follows: TGCGCCAGCAGCCAGCCGGGACAGGGGTGGAATGAAGCTTTCTTT.